Each of the 7 T cell receptor beta chains below was sequenced from the same sample in a study of cytomegalovirus exposure and HLA in healthy donors. Both 60 Vbeta primers and 13 Jbeta primers went into the PCR. The data were produced by immunoSEQ multiplex PCR, yet TCRdb's version contains in-frame clones alone and is incomplete. The table has 130,000 or so clones, roughly four fifths seen once. Input material: PBMCs. These receptors were taken from a woman aged 55-75 years in good health and CMV-seronegative.

V usage is TRBV5-1 and J usage is TRBJ1-1; D call uncertain. This CDR3 spans 15 amino acids. CDR1 and CDR2 from the germline V gene are SGHRS and YFSETQ. Trimming shortened V by 0 bases and J by 0 bases, and 9 bases separated the two germline ends. The CDR3 DNA follows: TGCGCCAGCAGCTTGGCCGGTACTCTGAACACTGAAGCTTTCTTT. It codes for CASSLAGTLNTEAFF.

V is TRBV4-2 and J is TRBJ2-1; 13 positions match TRBD2. Germline V gene lookup returns CDR1 LGHNA and CDR2 YNFKEQ. Trimming at V came to 1 base and at J to 8 bases, leaving 17 bases not matched to a gene. The CDR3 is made up of 20 amino acids. DNA for the CDR3: TGTGCCAGCAGCCAAGTAGTACTAGCGGGGGGGCCCGGGCACCCCGATGAGCAGTTCTTC. As protein: CASSQVVLAGGPGHPDEQFF.

V gene TRBV4-1 combines with J gene TRBJ2-3, with 9 bases aligning to TRBD1. There are 14 residues in the CDR3. Per the germline V gene, CDR1 is MGHRA and CDR2 is YSYEKL. V gave up 4 bases and J gave up 5 bases; unmatched junction bases: 4. The CDR3 protein is CASSRTGVGDTQYF. The DNA for the CDR3 is TGCGCCAGCAGCCGGACAGGGGTGGGAGATACGCAGTATTTT.

This clone was observed a handful of times. V and J are TRBV27 and TRBJ2-3, with D possibly matching TRBD2 (5 bases). The V gene's germline CDR1 is MNHEY and CDR2 SMNVEV (reference sequence). Trimming pared 5 bases from V and 4 bases from J, leaving 13 bases between. The CDR3 has 14 amino acids. As DNA, the CDR3 is TGTGCCAGCAGTCCGGGGTACCATCCAGATACGCAGTATTTT. It encodes CASSPGYHPDTQYF.

V and J are TRBV5-5 and TRBJ1-2; D is perhaps TRBD1 (6 bases). There are 14 residues in the CDR3. V dropped 0 bases and J dropped 2 bases, with 8 bases sitting between them. Germline lookup yields CDR1 SGHKS and CDR2 YYEKEE (reference sequence). CDR3 residues: CASSLGQGNYGYTF. DNA for the CDR3: TGTGCCAGCAGCTTGGGGCAGGGGAACTATGGCTACACCTTC.

J is TRBJ2-7 and V is TRBV10-3, with a possible D match to TRBD2 (5 bases). Trimming removed 3 bases at V and 3 bases at J, with 6 bases between. Germline loops: CDR1 ENHRY, CDR2 SYGVKD. This CDR3 region has 12 residues. CDR3 region: CAISDRDYEQYF. CDR3 bases: TGTGCCATCAGTGACCGGGACTACGAGCAGTACTTC.

This sequence joins TRBV25-1 and TRBJ1-2; TRBD1 aligns across 8 bases. There are 13 residues in the CDR3. V dropped 7 bases and J dropped 8; count of bases not matched to a gene: 9. Germline loops: CDR1 MGHDK, CDR2 SYGVNS. CDR3 nucleotides: TGTGCCAGCACATCTGACAGGGGAGGGGGCTACACCTTC. Its protein product is CASTSDRGGGYTF.